This is a list of T cell receptor beta chains from one sample in a study of T-cell reconstitution after alpha-beta-depleted transplantation in children. TCRdb called the PCR reads again in MiXCR, with one record for every CDR3 protein. Of some 600,000 distinct CDR3 sequences in the sample, 10% to 15% were seen once. Material: PBMCs, mostly from graft donor cells, obtained 360 days after TCRalphabeta/CD19-depleted stem cell transplant. These receptor sequences come from a male patient younger than 18 who had a stem cell transplant for acute myeloid leukemia, so the T cells may come from the graft donor. CDR3s leave out the opening cysteine and the closing phenylalanine or tryptophan. D genes are given only for firm matches. Size is stated for part of the rows, as once, few or many counts, or as a class when the clone is expanded.

v_call: TRBV12-3/TRBV12-4; clone_size: .; j_call: TRBJ1-2; d_call: .; cdr3_aa: ASSLAPGSGYT
v_call: TRBV6-5; clone_size: .; j_call: TRBJ2-7; d_call: .; cdr3_aa: ASSYSVGGMGEQY
v_call: TRBV7-2; clone_size: once; j_call: TRBJ2-5; d_call: .; cdr3_aa: ASSGEGPAGETQY
v_call: TRBV28; clone_size: few; j_call: TRBJ1-3; d_call: .; cdr3_aa: ASSLSSGSGNTIY
v_call: TRBV20-1; clone_size: many; j_call: TRBJ2-7; d_call: .; cdr3_aa: SASLDGTGHEQY
v_call: TRBV5-1; clone_size: many; j_call: TRBJ2-1; d_call: TRBD2; cdr3_aa: ASSSPSGSRNEQF
v_call: TRBV24-1; clone_size: .; j_call: TRBJ2-1; d_call: TRBD2; cdr3_aa: ATSDLGWKGGYNEQF
v_call: TRBV7-2; clone_size: .; j_call: TRBJ1-2; d_call: TRBD1; cdr3_aa: ASSQGTATSYGYT
v_call: TRBV6-6; clone_size: many; j_call: TRBJ1-2; d_call: .; cdr3_aa: ASSRPSGYT
v_call: TRBV6-5; clone_size: many; j_call: TRBJ2-3; d_call: .; cdr3_aa: ASSYTAGQGTDTQY
v_call: TRBV21-1; clone_size: few; j_call: TRBJ2-1; d_call: .; cdr3_aa: ATQTGRSDNEQF
v_call: TRBV2; clone_size: many; j_call: TRBJ2-1; d_call: .; cdr3_aa: ASSEATQGISYNEQF
v_call: TRBV29-1; clone_size: .; j_call: TRBJ2-2; d_call: .; cdr3_aa: SVEVWGSGELF
v_call: TRBV19; clone_size: .; j_call: TRBJ2-7; d_call: .; cdr3_aa: ASSMTSGPSYEQY
v_call: TRBV27; clone_size: few; j_call: TRBJ2-1; d_call: TRBD2; cdr3_aa: ASSIGTSGDNEQF
v_call: TRBV9; clone_size: .; j_call: TRBJ2-1; d_call: .; cdr3_aa: ASSVVQNNEQF
v_call: TRBV7-3; clone_size: .; j_call: TRBJ2-7; d_call: TRBD2; cdr3_aa: ASSLTGLAGVRSYEQY
v_call: TRBV2; clone_size: .; j_call: TRBJ2-1; d_call: .; cdr3_aa: ASSPGYLSYNEQF
v_call: TRBV20-1; clone_size: .; j_call: TRBJ2-7; d_call: TRBD2; cdr3_aa: SARDQGLAGGLYEQY
v_call: TRBV19; clone_size: many; j_call: TRBJ2-1; d_call: TRBD1; cdr3_aa: ASTPWQGEYNEQF
v_call: TRBV14; clone_size: few; j_call: TRBJ2-2; d_call: .; cdr3_aa: ASSHLMAGFNTGELF
v_call: TRBV7-2; clone_size: few; j_call: TRBJ2-3; d_call: TRBD1; cdr3_aa: ASSPYRDRVLGDTQY
v_call: TRBV7-9; clone_size: many; j_call: TRBJ2-1; d_call: TRBD2; cdr3_aa: ASSLAETYNNEQF
v_call: TRBV7-6; clone_size: .; j_call: TRBJ2-5; d_call: .; cdr3_aa: ASSLVSPPAETQY
v_call: TRBV18; clone_size: few; j_call: TRBJ2-1; d_call: .; cdr3_aa: ASSPPTRNEQF
v_call: TRBV10-3; clone_size: few; j_call: TRBJ1-5; d_call: .; cdr3_aa: AISGSAGNQPQH
v_call: TRBV12-3/TRBV12-4; clone_size: few; j_call: TRBJ1-2; d_call: .; cdr3_aa: ASSIANYGYT
v_call: TRBV10-3; clone_size: few; j_call: TRBJ2-3; d_call: TRBD2; cdr3_aa: ATGLAGNTDTQY
v_call: TRBV29-1; clone_size: many; j_call: TRBJ2-1; d_call: TRBD1; cdr3_aa: SVGQVDEQF
v_call: TRBV7-9; clone_size: .; j_call: TRBJ2-5; d_call: TRBD2; cdr3_aa: AITGLLETQY
v_call: TRBV27; clone_size: few; j_call: TRBJ1-4; d_call: TRBD1; cdr3_aa: ASSLWSGQGAEKLF
v_call: TRBV6-1; clone_size: few; j_call: TRBJ2-5; d_call: .; cdr3_aa: ASRQGLIYQETQY
v_call: TRBV12-3/TRBV12-4; clone_size: .; j_call: TRBJ1-5; d_call: .; cdr3_aa: ASSLRYSNQPQH
v_call: TRBV7-6; clone_size: .; j_call: TRBJ2-7; d_call: .; cdr3_aa: ASSLGVRGGSYEQY